One and the same sample provided the 18 T cell receptor beta chains below, sequenced in a study of T cell repertoires in cytomegalovirus infection. TCRdb reprocessed the reads with MiXCR, giving one entry per CDR3 protein. The sample includes 150,000 to 200,000 distinct CDR3 sequences, roughly 27% of them seen just once. The sequenced sample consisted of PBMCs. All receptors derive from a human donor in good health (CMV status not recorded). Some clones in this sample may be carry-over from other donors' samples.

This chain uses TRBV30 with TRBJ2-4, with 10 bases fitting TRBD2. Unmatched junction bases numbered 7, after V lost 0 bases and J lost 2 bases. CDR3 length: 17 amino acids. Germline-derived CDR1 and CDR2 are GTSNPN and SVGIG (reference sequence). CDR3 bases: TGTGCCTGGAGTGTACGAGGACTAGCGGATACCAAAAACATTCAGTACTTC. Encoded protein: CAWSVRGLADTKNIQYF.

The V gene is TRBV15, the J gene TRBJ1-4; TRBD1 agrees at 7 bases. J was trimmed by 5 bases and V by 0 bases; bases with no gene match: 12. This CDR3 spans 18 amino acids. Per the germline V gene, CDR1 is LNHNV and CDR2 is YYDKDF (reference sequence). CDR3 region: CATSRDRIGTAENEKLFF. CDR3 in DNA: TGTGCCACCAGCAGAGATAGAATCGGGACAGCAGAGAATGAAAAACTGTTTTTT. Looking up the rest from reference TRBV15 and TRBJ1-4 gives the full variable domain: DAMVIQNPRYQVTQFGKPVTLSCSQTLNHNVMYWYQQKSSQAPKLLFHYYDKDFNNEADTPDNFQSRRPNTSFCFLDIRSPGLGDTAMYLCATSRDRIGTAENEKLFFGSGTQLSVL.

The chain combines TRBV6-1 with TRBJ2-5; unclear D gene. The CDR3 length is 14 residues. Trimming pared 2 bases from V and 0 bases from J, leaving 7 bases between. The germline V gene has CDR1 MNHNS and CDR2 SASEGT. Here the CDR3 DNA reads TGTGCCAGCAGTGAAAATCTCAACCAAGAGACCCAGTACTTC. Its protein product is CASSENLNQETQYF.

This clonotype was seen only once. The genes are TRBV12-3 or TRBV12-4 and TRBJ1-2; D call uncertain. The V end was cut by 2 bases, the J end by 5 bases, with 12 bases between. This CDR3 is 14 amino acids long. CDR3 sequence reads: CASSLNGVEYGYTF. As DNA, the CDR3 is TGTGCCAGCAGTTTAAATGGGGTGGAGTATGGCTACACCTTC.

The chain employs TRBV20-1 and TRBJ2-7, with unresolved D. The length of the CDR3 is 12 residues. Per germline, CDR1 DFQATT and CDR2 SNEGSKA (reference sequence). Trimming took 1 base from V and 2 from J, leaving 6 bases between them. The CDR3 protein is CSARVTTYEQYF. The DNA for the CDR3 is TGCAGTGCTAGAGTTACGACCTACGAGCAGTACTTC.

V is TRBV7-9 and J is TRBJ2-3; the match to TRBD2 covers 8 bases. With 5 bases clipped from V and 1 base from J, the junction kept 11 bases outside the gene matches. The CDR3 is 17 amino acids. Looked up from germline, CDR1 is SEHNR and CDR2 is FQNEAQ (reference sequence). CDR3 amino acids: CASSPPSRGGGTDTQYF. The CDR3 coding sequence is TGTGCCAGCAGCCCCCCTAGCCGGGGGGGAGGCACAGATACGCAGTATTTT.

This clonotype came up once. In DNA form, the CDR3 reads TGTGCCTGGAGTGAGGAAGACCGAGAAGCTTTCTTT. Protein sequence: CAWSEEDREAFF. The rearrangement joins TRBV30 to TRBJ1-1; D is unresolved. This CDR3 is 12 amino acids long. Germline V CDR1 and CDR2: GTSNPN, SVGIG (reference sequence). V dropped 1 base and J dropped 8 bases, with 11 bases sitting between them.

This clonotype showed up just a few times. The gene calls are TRBV20-1 and TRBJ1-1; 7 bases line up with TRBD1. The CDR3 runs to 13 residues. Germline loops: CDR1 DFQATT, CDR2 SNEGSKA (reference sequence). V was pared by 6 bases and J by 5 bases, with 9 bases of the junction left unmatched. The CDR3 DNA sequence: TGCAGTGCGAAAGACAGGGTTGGGACTGAAGCTTTCTTT. This translates into CSAKDRVGTEAFF.

In its sample, this clonotype was seen a few times. This chain links TRBV11-2 with TRBJ2-2, with no clear D. CDR1 is SGHAT and CDR2 is FQNNGV in the germline V gene. V was cut by 1 base and J by 1 base, with 7 bases left in between. The CDR3 is made up of 15 amino acids. This chain's CDR3 is CASSLASGNTGELFF. The CDR3 DNA sequence: TGTGCCAGCAGCTTAGCTTCAGGGAACACCGGGGAGCTGTTTTTT.

The chain is built from TRBV7-3 and TRBJ1-1; no definite D call. V was trimmed by 5 bases and J by 7 bases, leaving 14 bases between them. The CDR3 spans 13 residues. The germline V gene encodes CDR1 SGHTA and CDR2 FQGTGA. The CDR3 coding sequence is TGTGCCAGCAGCCCAAGGCCTGGTGGTGAAGCTTTCTTT. It codes for CASSPRPGGEAFF.

This clonotype was seen only a few times. This chain links TRBV7-8 with TRBJ2-3, with TRBD1 as a possible D gene (6 bases). The CDR3 loop spans 14 amino acids. The V and J ends lost 6 bases and 2 bases respectively, with 12 bases between them. Per germline, CDR1 SGHVS and CDR2 FQNEAQ. CDR3 DNA: TGTGCCAGCAGACCCGGACAGTTCACAGATACGCAGTATTTT. Protein sequence: CASRPGQFTDTQYF.

This clonotype was counted a few times. J is TRBJ2-7 and V is TRBV7-8; possibly TRBD1 for D (6 bases). V gave up 4 bases and J gave up 2 bases, with 9 bases separating them. Per germline, CDR1 SGHVS and CDR2 FQNEAQ. The CDR3 has 13 residues. CDR3 sequence: CASSSDRTYEQYF. The CDR3 DNA reads TGTGCCAGCAGCTCCGACAGGACCTACGAGCAGTACTTC.

The chain couples TRBV7-8 to TRBJ2-7; a weak D match, TRBD1 (6 bases). The ends were cut back, 4 bases at V and 5 bases at J, with 15 bases in the middle. The germline V gene encodes CDR1 SGHVS and CDR2 FQNEAQ. The CDR3 contains 14 residues. Here the CDR3 DNA reads TGTGCCAGCAGCTGGGACACCCCTGGCGACGAGCAGTACTTC. The encoded protein is CASSWDTPGDEQYF.

The rearrangement links TRBV11-2 to TRBJ2-1; possibly TRBD1 for D (6 bases). The CDR3 covers 15 residues. Trimming pared 4 bases from V and 2 bases from J, leaving 12 bases between. The germline gives CDR1 SGHAT, CDR2 FQNNGV. CDR3 amino acids: CASSSTGNPYNEQFF. The CDR3 bases are TGTGCCAGCAGCTCCACAGGGAATCCCTACAATGAGCAGTTCTTC.

This clonotype was seen many times. The rearrangement uses TRBV7-9 and TRBJ2-7; 8 bases match TRBD1. The V gene's germline CDR1 is SEHNR and CDR2 FQNEAQ (reference sequence). V lost 4 bases to trimming and J lost 0 bases; unmatched junction nucleotides: 11. The CDR3 has 17 amino acids. The CDR3, as DNA: TGTGCCAGCAGCTCCATGGCAGGGGGCCATCCCTCCTACGAGCAGTACTTC. It specifies CASSSMAGGHPSYEQYF.

This clonotype came up a few times. The V call is TRBV29-1, the J call TRBJ1-1; no clear D. The CDR3 loop spans 13 amino acids. Germline CDR1 SQVTM, CDR2 ANQGSEA. The V and J ends lost 3 bases and 0 bases respectively, with 8 bases between them. The CDR3 region is CSVDQVLNTEAFF. The CDR3 nucleotides are TGCAGCGTTGATCAGGTTTTGAACACTGAAGCTTTCTTT. Drawing the rest from reference TRBV29-1 and TRBJ1-1, the complete variable domain is SAVISQKPSRDICQRGTSLTIQCQVDSQVTMMFWYRQQPGQSLTLIATANQGSEATYESGFVIDKFPISRPNLTFSTLTVSNMSPEDSSIYLCSVDQVLNTEAFFGQGTRLTVV.

Concerning this clonotype: A read error is possible here, since a much larger clone lies one base away. The conserved phenylalanine or tryptophan normally closing the CDR3 is absent here, so this likely arose from a read error. The chain joins TRBV4-2 to TRBJ1-3; TRBD1 matches 7 bases. V lost 0 bases to trimming and J lost 6 bases; unmatched junction nucleotides: 2. Germline V lookup: CDR1 LGHNA, CDR2 YNFKEQ. This CDR3 contains 14 residues. The CDR3 sequence: CASSQEGTVNTIYS. In DNA form, the CDR3 reads TGTGCCAGCAGCCAAGAGGGGACAGTAAACACCATATATTCT.

This clonotype was seen only once. A clone one base away is much larger, so this may be a read error. The chain combines TRBV7-9 with TRBJ1-1, with TRBD1 matching over 8 bases. The CDR3 sequence is 14 residues long. In germline, CDR1 is SEHNR, CDR2 FQNEAQ (reference sequence). The CDR3 DNA reads TGTGCCAGCAGCCCCTGGACAGGGAGGACTGATGCTTTCTTT. Its translation is CASSPWTGRTDAFF. Together with reference TRBV7-9 and TRBJ1-1, the CDR3 gives the full variable domain: DTGVSQNPRHKITKRGQNVTFRCDPISEHNRLYWYRQTLGQGPEFLTYFQNEAQLEKSRLLSDRFSAERPKGSFSTLEIQRTEQGDSAMYLCASSPWTGRTDAFFGQGTRLTVV.